These 28 T cell receptor beta chains share one sample of origin, sequenced in a study of cytomegalovirus exposure and HLA in healthy donors. Assay used: immunoSEQ multiplex PCR; TCRdb lists only in-frame clones, some missing. Found here are a few hundred thousand clones, roughly 90% of them singletons; the top ten hold 0.3% to 0.4%. The sample taken for sequencing was PBMCs. Every receptor here comes from a woman aged 18-30 years in good health and CMV-seronegative.

The chain uses TRBV10-3 and TRBJ2-4, with TRBD2 matching 10 bases. After removal of 3 bases from V and 6 bases from J, the junction contained 5 bases not matched to a gene. Germline assignment: CDR1 ENHRY and CDR2 SYGVKD. The CDR3 length is 15 residues. The chain's CDR3 is CAISEGTSVTNIQYF. The CDR3 DNA follows: TGTGCCATCAGTGAAGGGACTAGCGTAACAAACATTCAGTACTTC.

V and J are TRBV9 and TRBJ1-1; a weak D match, TRBD1 (5 bases). This CDR3 comprises 14 residues. Germline V gene data show CDR1 as SGDLS and CDR2 as YYNGEE. V lost 0 bases and J 6 bases, leaving 12 bases between the germline ends. Written as DNA, the CDR3 is TGTGCCAGCAGCGTAGCTGGCGGGGGAGCTGAAGCTTTCTTT. It translates to CASSVAGGGAEAFF.

J is TRBJ2-2 and V is TRBV5-1, with D perhaps TRBD2 (6 bases). The V end lost 0 bases, the J end lost 8 bases, and 14 bases lay between the germline ends. Germline V gene sequence: CDR1 SGHRS, CDR2 YFSETQ. The length of the CDR3 is 15 residues. In DNA, the CDR3 is TGCGCCAGCAGCTTGGCCCGACTAGTAAGGGGGGAGCTGTTTTTT. This sequence encodes CASSLARLVRGELFF.

The chain joins TRBV19 to TRBJ1-3; D possibly corresponds to TRBD1 (5 bases). This CDR3 contains 14 residues. Germline CDR1 and CDR2: LNHDA and SQIVND (reference sequence). V dropped 2 bases and J dropped 8 bases, with 13 bases sitting between them. This chain's CDR3 is CASSIKAGRDTIYF. In DNA form, the CDR3 reads TGTGCCAGTAGTATAAAGGCGGGACGGGACACCATATATTTT. The full variable domain, completed using reference TRBV19 and TRBJ1-3, is DGGITQSPKYLFRKEGQNVTLSCEQNLNHDAMYWYRQDPGQGLRLIYYSQIVNDFQKGDIAEGYSVSREKKESFPLTVTSAQKNPTAFYLCASSIKAGRDTIYFGEGSWLTVV.

This chain links TRBV14 with TRBJ1-2; D might be TRBD1 (5 bases). The CDR3 is made up of 12 amino acids. The germline V and J ends were trimmed by 2 bases and 8 bases, with 9 bases remaining between them. The germline V gene encodes CDR1 SGHDN and CDR2 FVKESK. CDR3 amino acids: CASSQSTGGYTF. The CDR3 coding sequence is TGTGCCAGCAGCCAATCTACAGGCGGCTACACCTTC. Looking up the rest from reference TRBV14 and TRBJ1-2 gives the full variable domain: EAGVTQFPSHSVIEKGQTVTLRCDPISGHDNLYWYRRVMGKEIKFLLHFVKESKQDESGMPNNRFLAERTGGTYSTLKVQPAELEDSGVYFCASSQSTGGYTFGSGTRLTVV.

The rearrangement links TRBV9 to TRBJ2-3; D might be TRBD2 (6 bases). The CDR3 consists of 15 residues. Germline V CDR1 and CDR2: SGDLS, YYNGEE. V was trimmed by 0 bases and J by 0 bases, leaving 8 bases between them. The CDR3 sequence is CASSVGGMSTDTQYF. The CDR3 bases are TGTGCCAGCAGCGTAGGCGGGATGAGCACAGATACGCAGTATTTT.

The rearrangement links TRBV5-1 to TRBJ1-5; 7 nucleotides line up with TRBD1. Germline values: CDR1 SGHRS, CDR2 YFSETQ. V was clipped by 4 bases and J by 0 bases; unmatched bases: 16. The CDR3 loop spans 19 amino acids. The CDR3 loop reads CASSPGPTGAMSSNQPQHF. The CDR3 DNA reads as TGCGCCAGCAGCCCAGGTCCTACAGGGGCCATGAGTAGCAATCAGCCCCAGCATTTT.

This rearrangement joins TRBV4-3 to TRBJ2-5, with 9 bases that match TRBD1. This CDR3 has 17 amino acids. CDR1 and CDR2 (germline): LGHNA, YSLEER. Germline trimming cut 4 bases from V and 5 bases from J; bases unmatched to any gene: 14. In DNA, the CDR3 is TGCGCCAGCAGCCGAGGACTCTCCGGGACAGGGTTTGAGACCCAGTACTTC. It yields the protein CASSRGLSGTGFETQYF.

This clone came up once. CDR3 nucleotide sequence: TGCGCCAGCAGCTTGGGACGAGACAGATGGGTTTATAATGAAAAACTGTTTTTT. Its translation: CASSLGRDRWVYNEKLFF. The chain recombines TRBV5-1 with TRBJ1-4; weak D call: TRBD1 (5 bases). The CDR3 is 18 amino acids. The V and J ends lost 0 bases and 4 bases respectively, with 19 bases between them. Germline values: CDR1 SGHRS, CDR2 YFSETQ.

The chain couples TRBV6-1 to TRBJ1-1; D remains ambiguous. The V end was cut by 4 bases, the J end by 2 bases, with 8 bases between. CDR3 length equals 13 residues. The germline CDR1 and CDR2 sequences are MNHNS and SASEGT. CDR3 nucleotide sequence: TGTGCCAGCAGTGTGGCAGGAAACACTGAAGCTTTCTTT. This translates into CASSVAGNTEAFF.

The V call is TRBV11-2, the J call TRBJ1-2, with D possibly matching TRBD1 (6 bases). CDR1 SGHAT and CDR2 FQNNGV come from the germline V gene. This CDR3 spans 15 amino acids. V shed 4 bases and J shed 2 bases, with 14 bases lying between them. The CDR3 region is CASSWTGGPNYGYTF. CDR3 coding DNA: TGTGCCAGCAGCTGGACGGGGGGGCCCAACTATGGCTACACCTTC.

The chain couples TRBV2 to TRBJ1-2; D uncertain. The CDR3 runs to 12 residues. V was trimmed by 5 bases and J by 3 bases, leaving 7 bases between them. Germline assignment: CDR1 SNHLY and CDR2 FYNNEI. CDR3 amino acids: CASSLRDYGYTF. The CDR3 bases are TGTGCCAGCAGTTTGCGGGACTATGGCTACACCTTC.

The rearrangement links TRBV10-3 to TRBJ1-1; D gene uncertain. The CDR3 totals 14 residues. Germline V gene lookup returns CDR1 ENHRY and CDR2 SYGVKD. Trimming cost V 0 bases and J 8 bases, with 13 bases left between them. The CDR3 reads CAISESEMSYEAFF. CDR3 bases: TGTGCCATCAGTGAGTCCGAGATGTCGTACGAAGCTTTCTTT.

The chain uses TRBV7-8 and TRBJ1-1; weak D call: TRBD1 (6 bases). Germline CDR1 is SGHVS and CDR2 is FQNEAQ. V gave up 2 bases and J gave up 0 bases, with 10 bases separating them. The CDR3 runs 15 residues. CDR3 region: CASSLKQGLNTEAFF. The CDR3 DNA reads TGTGCCAGCAGCTTAAAACAGGGCCTGAACACTGAAGCTTTCTTT.

Only a few counts were recorded for this clone. The chain uses TRBV7-9 and TRBJ1-2; D is undetermined. With 2 bases removed from V and 4 bases from J, the gap between germline ends came to 14 bases. The germline gives CDR1 SEHNR, CDR2 FQNEAQ (reference sequence). CDR3 size: 15 residues. The CDR3 spells CASSLLELAPYGYTF. The CDR3 region has the DNA TGTGCCAGCAGCTTATTGGAGTTAGCACCCTATGGCTACACCTTC.

The V call is TRBV6-4, the J call TRBJ2-3, with TRBD2 identical over 8 bases. The junction had 5 bases not matched to a gene; V was cut back by 4 bases and J by 2 bases. The germline gives CDR1 MRHNA, CDR2 SNTAGT. CDR3 length: 15 amino acids. The CDR3 DNA follows: TGTGCCAGCAGTGTAACTAGCGGTTACACAGATACGCAGTATTTT. Translated: CASSVTSGYTDTQYF.

The genes are TRBV6-1 and TRBJ1-3, with D unresolved. This CDR3 region has 14 residues. Germline CDR1 reads MNHNS; CDR2 reads SASEGT. Trimming took 3 bases from V and 3 from J, leaving 9 bases between them. CDR3 amino acids: CASSESTGGNTIYF. The CDR3 nucleotides are TGTGCCAGCAGTGAGTCGACGGGTGGAAACACCATATATTTT.

The rearrangement joins TRBV5-4 to TRBJ1-2, with no clear D. V was shortened by 7 bases and J by 4 bases, with 20 bases between the two germline ends. The germline CDR1 and CDR2 sequences are SGHNT and YYREEE (reference sequence). CDR3 length: 15 residues. In DNA form, the CDR3 reads TGTGCCAGCCGTAACTTCGTGATTCGCGTCTATGGCTACACCTTC. It specifies CASRNFVIRVYGYTF.

The genes are TRBV11-2 and TRBJ2-7, with D possibly being TRBD2 (6 bases). Trimming removed 0 bases from V and 6 bases from J, with 15 bases in between. Germline V gene sequence: CDR1 SGHAT, CDR2 FQNNGV. The CDR3 length is 15 residues. This CDR3 is CASSLERGIPSEQYF. The CDR3 coding sequence is TGTGCCAGCAGCTTAGAGCGGGGTATTCCTTCCGAGCAGTACTTC.

J is TRBJ1-4 and V is TRBV6-6; TRBD1 might be the D (6 bases). V gave up 10 bases and J gave up 6 bases, with 12 bases separating them. Germline CDR1 is MNHNY and CDR2 is SVGAGI (reference sequence). The CDR3 sequence is 12 residues long. In DNA form, the CDR3 reads TGTGCCACCGCTAGGGGGTATGAAAAACTGTTTTTT. This gives the protein CATARGYEKLFF.

This clone was seen only a few times. The V call is TRBV4-3, the J call TRBJ1-5; D is undetermined. The V gene's germline CDR1 is LGHNA and CDR2 YSLEER. This CDR3 region has 13 residues. Between the trimmed V and J ends, which lost 0 bases and 5 bases, there was a span of 5 bases. CDR3 DNA: TGCGCCAGCAGCCAAGATCGGTATCAGCCCCAGCATTTT. It translates to CASSQDRYQPQHF.

The chain joins TRBV5-1 to TRBJ2-1; D is possibly TRBD2 (6 bases). This CDR3 has 16 amino acids. Germline V lookup: CDR1 SGHRS, CDR2 YFSETQ. Trimming took off 2 bases at V and 4 bases at J, with 16 bases between the two ends. CDR3 sequence (DNA): TGCGCCAGCAGCTTCACGGGACTTAGCTCGTACAATGAGCAGTTCTTC. Its protein product is CASSFTGLSSYNEQFF.

The chain is built from TRBV7-8 and TRBJ1-6; 11 nucleotides align to TRBD1. The length of the CDR3 is 18 residues. CDR1 SGHVS and CDR2 FQNEAQ come from the germline V gene. V was pared by 5 bases and J by 9 bases, with 15 bases of the junction left unmatched. Written as DNA, the CDR3 is TGTGCCAGCAGCGCTTCTTATGGTCTAGGGACAGGGGGTTCACCCCTCCACTTT. This encodes CASSASYGLGTGGSPLHF. Full variable domain (outside the CDR3, taken from reference TRBV7-8 and TRBJ1-6): GAGVSQSPRYKVAKRGQDVALRCDPISGHVSLFWYQQALGQGPEFLTYFQNEAQLDKSGLPSDRFFAERPEGSVSTLKIQRTQQEDSAVYLCASSASYGLGTGGSPLHFGNGTRLTVT.

This chain joins TRBV6-5 and TRBJ2-7, with D possibly matching TRBD1 (6 bases). This CDR3 has 14 residues. V was cut by 6 bases and J by 2 bases, with 14 bases left in between. Germline CDR1 reads MNHEY; CDR2 reads SVGAGI. CDR3 bases: TGTGCCAGCAGACCCCTGGACAGCACCTACGAGCAGTACTTC. Translating gives CASRPLDSTYEQYF.

This chain links TRBV28 with TRBJ1-4, with 9 bases matching TRBD1. The CDR3 loop spans 14 amino acids. Germline trimming cut 5 bases from V and 7 bases from J; bases unmatched to any gene: 5. From germline, CDR1 is MDHEN and CDR2 SYDVKM. CDR3 in amino acids: CASSQQGAGEKLFF. The CDR3 bases are TGTGCCAGCAGTCAACAGGGGGCAGGTGAAAAACTGTTTTTT.

The chain carries TRBV2 and TRBJ1-3; a possible D gene is TRBD1 (5 bases). Germline CDR1 and CDR2: SNHLY and FYNNEI. V was trimmed by 5 bases and J by 1 base, leaving 15 bases between them. This CDR3 contains 16 residues. CDR3 in amino acids: CASSQSPGGSGNTIYF. CDR3 nucleotide sequence: TGTGCCAGCAGTCAATCTCCCGGGGGGTCTGGAAACACCATATATTTT. The whole variable domain, filled in from reference TRBV2 and TRBJ1-3, reads EPEVTQTPSHQVTQMGQEVILRCVPISNHLYFYWYRQILGQKVEFLVSFYNNEISEKSEIFDDQFSVERPDGSNFTLKIRSTKLEDSAMYFCASSQSPGGSGNTIYFGEGSWLTVV.

The chain links TRBV7-9 to TRBJ2-1; D perhaps matches TRBD1 (6 bases). Trimming removed 7 bases from V and 3 bases from J, with 13 bases in between. The CDR3 totals 14 residues. Germline V gives CDR1 SEHNR, CDR2 FQNEAQ (reference sequence). The CDR3 here is CASTPSDSYNEQFF. In nucleotides, the CDR3 is TGTGCCAGCACACCCTCGGACAGCTACAATGAGCAGTTCTTC.

This clone was recorded only once. The chain carries TRBV5-4 and TRBJ1-2, with 7 bases matching TRBD1. CDR1 is SGHNT and CDR2 is YYREEE in the germline V gene (reference sequence). Germline trimming cut 5 bases from V and 1 base from J; bases unmatched to any gene: 8. This CDR3 contains 15 residues. CDR3 residues: CASSSEQGFNYGYTF. CDR3 bases: TGTGCCAGCAGTTCTGAACAGGGGTTTAACTATGGCTACACCTTC.